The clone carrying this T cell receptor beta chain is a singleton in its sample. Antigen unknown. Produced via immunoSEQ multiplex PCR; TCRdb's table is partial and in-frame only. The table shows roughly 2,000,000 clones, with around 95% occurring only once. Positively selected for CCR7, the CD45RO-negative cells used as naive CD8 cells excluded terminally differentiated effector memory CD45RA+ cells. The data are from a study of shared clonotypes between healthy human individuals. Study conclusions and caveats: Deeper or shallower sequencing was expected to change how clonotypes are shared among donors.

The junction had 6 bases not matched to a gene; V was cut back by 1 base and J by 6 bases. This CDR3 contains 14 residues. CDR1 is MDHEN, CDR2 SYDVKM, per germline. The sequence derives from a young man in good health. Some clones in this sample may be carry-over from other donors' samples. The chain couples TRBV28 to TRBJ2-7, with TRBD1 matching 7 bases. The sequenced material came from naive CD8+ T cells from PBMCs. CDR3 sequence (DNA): TGTGCCAGCAGTTTATTCCAAGGGGGCGTCGAGCAGTACTTC. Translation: CASSLFQGGVEQYF.